This T cell receptor beta chain was identified during a study of T cells after yellow fever vaccination. Study-level points and caveats: Within FACS-sorted repertoires, abundant clonotypes contaminating from the bulk population could be present.

This clonotype was counted between two and nine times. Its antigen is as yet unknown. CDR1 ENHRY and CDR2 SYGVKD come from the germline V gene. The CDR3 length is 13 residues. V gave up 10 bases and J gave up 5 bases; unmatched junction bases: 10. The study made its TCR cDNA through 5'RACE template switching. That step introduced a universal primer site along with UMIs. TCRdb redid the calling of the 5' RACE reads with MiXCR, one entry per CDR3 protein. The sample includes around 400,000 distinct CDR3 sequences, roughly 11% seen only once; the top ten take roughly 18%. The receptor was isolated from a man between 18 and 35 years old who received the YFV17D yellow fever vaccine. The input for sequencing was PBMCs, taken on the day of the first yellow fever vaccination. This chain joins TRBV10-3 and TRBJ2-5, with 7 bases fitting TRBD1. The CDR3 DNA is TGTGCCACGGCGAGTACAGGGGAGGAGACCCAGTACTTC. Amino acid sequence: CATASTGEETQYF.